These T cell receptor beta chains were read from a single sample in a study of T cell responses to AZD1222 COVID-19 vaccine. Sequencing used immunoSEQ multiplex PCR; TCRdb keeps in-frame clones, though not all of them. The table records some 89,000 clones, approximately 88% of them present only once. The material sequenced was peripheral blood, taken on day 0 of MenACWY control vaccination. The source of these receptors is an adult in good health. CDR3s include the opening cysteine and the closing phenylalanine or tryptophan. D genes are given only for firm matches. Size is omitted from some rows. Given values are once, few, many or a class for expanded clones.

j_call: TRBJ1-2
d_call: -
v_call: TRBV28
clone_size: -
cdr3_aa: CASSLSQLQNGYTF
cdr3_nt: TGTGCCAGCAGTTTATCCCAGCTTCAGAATGGCTACACCTTC

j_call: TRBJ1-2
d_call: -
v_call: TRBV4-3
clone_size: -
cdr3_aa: CASSQDFTDTGYYGYTF
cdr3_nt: TGCGCCAGCAGCCAAGACTTTACGGACACCGGCTACTATGGCTACACCTTC

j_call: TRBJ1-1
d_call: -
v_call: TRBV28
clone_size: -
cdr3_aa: CASSPPQRLNTEAFF
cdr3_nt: TGTGCCAGCAGTCCGCCCCAGCGCTTGAACACTGAAGCTTTCTTT

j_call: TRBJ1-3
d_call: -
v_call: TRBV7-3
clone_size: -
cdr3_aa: CASSLNGLGSGNTIYF
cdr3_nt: TGTGCCAGCAGCTTAAATGGTCTTGGGTCTGGAAACACCATATATTTT

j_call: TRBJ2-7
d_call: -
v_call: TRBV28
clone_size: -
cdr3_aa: CASSLFSSYEQYF
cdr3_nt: TGTGCCAGCAGTCTCTTTTCCTCCTACGAGCAGTACTTC

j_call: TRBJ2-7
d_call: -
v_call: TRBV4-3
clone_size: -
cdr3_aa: CASSQVGTVPSYEQYF
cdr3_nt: TGCGCCAGCAGCCAAGTTGGGACGGTCCCCTCCTACGAGCAGTACTTC

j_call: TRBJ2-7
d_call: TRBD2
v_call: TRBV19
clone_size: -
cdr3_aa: CASSIVREDEQYF
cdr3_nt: TGTGCCAGTAGTATAGTCCGGGAGGACGAGCAGTACTTC

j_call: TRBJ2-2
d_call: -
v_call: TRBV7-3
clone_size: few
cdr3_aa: CASSQHTGELFF
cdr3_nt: TGTGCCAGCAGCCAGCACACCGGGGAGCTGTTTTTT

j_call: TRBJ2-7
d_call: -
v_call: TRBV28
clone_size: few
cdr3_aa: CASSYLTGIRSYEQYF
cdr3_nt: TGTGCCAGCAGTTACCTGACAGGAATCAGGTCCTACGAGCAGTACTTC

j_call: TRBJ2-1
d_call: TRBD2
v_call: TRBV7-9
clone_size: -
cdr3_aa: CASSSQTSGSEGDEQFF
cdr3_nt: TGTGCCAGCAGCTCTCAAACTAGCGGTTCCGAAGGGGATGAGCAGTTCTTC

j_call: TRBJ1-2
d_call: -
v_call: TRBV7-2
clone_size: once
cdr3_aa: CASSLSVLGYHYGYTF
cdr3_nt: TGTGCCAGCAGCTTATCCGTATTGGGGTACCATTATGGCTACACCTTC

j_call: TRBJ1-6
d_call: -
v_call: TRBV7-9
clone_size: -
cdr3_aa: CASRDGLVYSPLHF
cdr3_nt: TGTGCCAGCAGGGACGGACTTGTCTATTCACCCCTCCACTTT

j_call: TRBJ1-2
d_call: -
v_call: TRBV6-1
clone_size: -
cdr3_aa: CASSESSTPIANGYTF
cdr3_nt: TGTGCCAGCAGTGAGTCGTCAACCCCTATTGCGAATGGCTACACCTTC

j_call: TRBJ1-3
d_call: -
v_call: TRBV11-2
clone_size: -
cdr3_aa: CASSLDTLGVFPGNTIYF
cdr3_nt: TGTGCCAGCAGCTTAGACACGTTAGGGGTTTTCCCTGGAAACACCATATATTTT

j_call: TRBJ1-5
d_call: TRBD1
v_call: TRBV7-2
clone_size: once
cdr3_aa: CASSPWTGGGQPQHF
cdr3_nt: TGTGCCAGCAGCCCGTGGACAGGAGGCGGTCAGCCCCAGCATTTT

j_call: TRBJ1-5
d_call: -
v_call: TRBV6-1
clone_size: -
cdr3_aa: CASSELHSYSNQPQHF
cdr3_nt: TGTGCCAGCAGTGAACTTCACAGTTATAGCAATCAGCCCCAGCATTTT

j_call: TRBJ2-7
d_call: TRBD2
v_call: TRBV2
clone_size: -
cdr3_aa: CASGLAGPYEQYF
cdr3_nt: TGTGCCAGCGGACTAGCGGGACCTTACGAGCAGTACTTC

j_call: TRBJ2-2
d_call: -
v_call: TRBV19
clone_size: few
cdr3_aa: CATRISNTGELFF
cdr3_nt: TGTGCCACCAGGATTTCGAACACCGGGGAGCTGTTTTTT

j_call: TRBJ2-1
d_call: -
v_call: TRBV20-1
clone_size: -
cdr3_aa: CSAPDSLKQFF
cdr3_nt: TGCAGTGCCCCAGACTCGTTAAAGCAGTTCTTC

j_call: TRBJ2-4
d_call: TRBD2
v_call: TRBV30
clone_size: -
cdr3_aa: CAWKQLAGGLEAKNIQYF
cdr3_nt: TGTGCCTGGAAACAACTAGCGGGAGGCCTCGAAGCCAAAAACATTCAGTACTTC

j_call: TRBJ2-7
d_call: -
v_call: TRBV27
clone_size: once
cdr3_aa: CASSVGGIPYEQYF
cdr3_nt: TGTGCCAGCAGTGTGGGGGGCATTCCCTACGAGCAGTACTTC

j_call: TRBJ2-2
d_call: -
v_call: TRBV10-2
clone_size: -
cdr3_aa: CASSGTGELFF
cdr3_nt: TGCGCCAGCAGTGGTACCGGGGAGCTGTTTTTT

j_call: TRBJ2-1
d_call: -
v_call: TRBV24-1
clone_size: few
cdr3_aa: CATRQGGDYNEQFF
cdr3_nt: TGTGCCACCCGACAGGGAGGCGACTACAATGAGCAGTTCTTC

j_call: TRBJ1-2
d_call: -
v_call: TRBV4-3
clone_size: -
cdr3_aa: CASSQVTGVTNYGYTF
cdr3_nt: TGCGCCAGCAGCCAAGTGACTGGCGTAACTAACTATGGCTACACCTTC

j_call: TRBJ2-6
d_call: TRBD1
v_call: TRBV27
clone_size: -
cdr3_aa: CASSPFQGAPEGANVLTF
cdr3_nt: TGTGCCAGCAGTCCGTTCCAGGGGGCGCCGGAGGGGGCCAACGTCCTGACTTTC

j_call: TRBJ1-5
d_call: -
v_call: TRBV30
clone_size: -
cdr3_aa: CAWSRQGNQPQHF
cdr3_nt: TGTGCCTGGAGTCGACAGGGCAATCAGCCCCAGCATTTT

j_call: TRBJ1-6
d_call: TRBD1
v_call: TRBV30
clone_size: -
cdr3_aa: CAWSGEGQGESPLHF
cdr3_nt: TGTGCCTGGTCAGGGGAGGGACAGGGCGAATCACCCCTCCACTTT

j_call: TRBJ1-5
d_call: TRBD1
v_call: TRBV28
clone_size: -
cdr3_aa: CASSLGTGANQPQHF
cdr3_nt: TGTGCCAGCAGTTTAGGGACAGGCGCCAATCAGCCCCAGCATTTT

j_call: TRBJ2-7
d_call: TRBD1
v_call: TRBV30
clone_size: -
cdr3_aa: CAWSVKLGQGSYEQYF
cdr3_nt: TGTGCCTGGAGTGTAAAACTGGGACAGGGGTCCTACGAGCAGTACTTC

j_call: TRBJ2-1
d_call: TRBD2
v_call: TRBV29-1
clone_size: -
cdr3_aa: CSAARLAADNEQFF
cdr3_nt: TGCAGCGCCGCAAGACTAGCGGCAGACAATGAGCAGTTCTTC

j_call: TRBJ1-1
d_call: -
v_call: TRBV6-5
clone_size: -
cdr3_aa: CASSYSETLNTEAFF
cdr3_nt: TGTGCCAGCAGTTATTCTGAGACATTGAACACTGAAGCTTTCTTT

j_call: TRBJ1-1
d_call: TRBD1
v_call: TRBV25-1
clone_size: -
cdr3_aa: CASSDPGTGNTEAFF
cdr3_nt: TGTGCCAGCAGTGATCCTGGGACAGGGAACACTGAAGCTTTCTTT

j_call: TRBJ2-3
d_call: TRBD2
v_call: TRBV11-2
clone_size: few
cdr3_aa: CASSLPRGEATDTQYF
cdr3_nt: TGTGCCAGCAGCTTACCGCGGGGGGAGGCGACAGATACGCAGTATTTT

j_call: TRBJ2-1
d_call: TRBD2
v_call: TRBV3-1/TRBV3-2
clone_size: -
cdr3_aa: CASSPGLAFSNEQFF
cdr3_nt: TGTGCCAGCAGCCCGGGACTAGCGTTTTCCAATGAGCAGTTCTTC

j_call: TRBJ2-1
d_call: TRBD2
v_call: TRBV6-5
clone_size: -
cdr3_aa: CASSLLAGAYNEQFF
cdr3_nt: TGTGCCAGCAGCCTATTGGCGGGAGCCTACAATGAGCAGTTCTTC

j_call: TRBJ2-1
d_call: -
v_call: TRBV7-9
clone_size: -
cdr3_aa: CASSPFGGPRGDEQFF
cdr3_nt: TGTGCCAGCAGCCCCTTTGGGGGGCCTAGGGGTGATGAGCAGTTCTTC

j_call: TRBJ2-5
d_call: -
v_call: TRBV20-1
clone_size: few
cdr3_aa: CSADKSGAQYF
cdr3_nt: TGCAGTGCAGACAAATCAGGGGCCCAGTACTTC

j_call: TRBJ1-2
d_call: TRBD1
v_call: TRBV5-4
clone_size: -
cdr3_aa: CASSSPTGFDGYTF
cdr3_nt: TGTGCCAGCAGCTCACCGACAGGGTTTGATGGCTACACCTTC

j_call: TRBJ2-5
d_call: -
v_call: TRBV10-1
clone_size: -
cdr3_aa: CASRPKGNQETQYF
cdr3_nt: TGCGCCAGCAGACCCAAAGGGAATCAAGAGACCCAGTACTTC

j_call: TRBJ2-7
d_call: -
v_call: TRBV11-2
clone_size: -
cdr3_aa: CASSGDARGWGSYEQYF
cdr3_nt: TGTGCCAGCAGCGGGGATGCAAGGGGTTGGGGCTCCTACGAGCAGTACTTC

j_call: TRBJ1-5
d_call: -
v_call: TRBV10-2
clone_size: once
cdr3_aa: CASSTTVEDQPQHF
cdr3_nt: TGCGCCAGCTCTACTACAGTGGAGGATCAGCCCCAGCATTTT

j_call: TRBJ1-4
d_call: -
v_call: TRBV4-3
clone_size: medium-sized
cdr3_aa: CASSQDRQGSSLYEKLFF
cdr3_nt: TGCGCCAGCAGCCAAGATAGGCAGGGGTCGAGCCTCTATGAAAAACTGTTTTTT

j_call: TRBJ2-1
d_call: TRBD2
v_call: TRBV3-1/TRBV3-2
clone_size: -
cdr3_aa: CASILAGGPINEQFF
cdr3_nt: TGTGCCAGCATACTTGCGGGAGGGCCGATCAATGAGCAGTTCTTC

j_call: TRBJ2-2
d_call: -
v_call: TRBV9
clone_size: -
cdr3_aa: CASSALTGHGELFF
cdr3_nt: TGTGCCAGCAGCGCCTTAACAGGGCACGGGGAGCTGTTTTTT

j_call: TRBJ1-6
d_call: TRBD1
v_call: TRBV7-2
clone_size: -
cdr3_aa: CASSLVFLGQGASPLHF
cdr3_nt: TGTGCCAGCAGCTTAGTTTTTTTGGGACAGGGTGCTTCACCCCTCCACTTT

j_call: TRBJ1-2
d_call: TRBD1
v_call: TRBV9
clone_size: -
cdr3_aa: CASSVALGQDSNYGYTF
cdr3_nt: TGTGCCAGCAGCGTAGCTTTAGGACAGGACAGTAACTATGGCTACACCTTC